This T cell receptor (beta chain) was sequenced during a study of control samples from healthy donors and cancer patients. Profiled with immunoSEQ multiplex PCR; TCRdb holds only in-frame clones, not every one. The sample carries around 70,000 clones, 94% recorded once. In its sample, this clone was seen a few times. Trimming removed 6 bases at V and 5 bases at J, with 5 bases between. The length of the CDR3 is 11 residues. Germline V lookup: CDR1 LGHNT, CDR2 FRNRAP. The clonotype comes from a woman in her 30s in good health. Specimen: blood. The chain employs TRBV12-5 and TRBJ1-5; D gene uncertain. In DNA form, the CDR3 reads TGTGCTAGTGGCTCAGATCAGCCCCAGCATTTT. This codes for CASGSDQPQHF.